A single sample is the source of the 20 T cell receptor beta chains below, sequenced in a study of blood T cell repertoires in COVID-19. The protocol was immunoSEQ multiplex PCR, while the TCRdb copy is restricted to in-frame clones and leaves out a portion. Of around 200,000 clones listed, approximately 83% are singletons. Sample: peripheral blood. The origin of the receptors is a human donor with active or convalescent COVID-19. The donor label of this sample is uncertain.

The V and J genes are TRBV9 and TRBJ2-7; 7 positions match TRBD1. V lost 3 bases to trimming and J lost 6 bases; unmatched junction nucleotides: 9. CDR1 and CDR2 from the germline V gene are SGDLS and YYNGEE. The CDR3 loop spans 14 amino acids. The CDR3 DNA sequence: TGTGCCAGCAGCGCGCCCCTAGGGGGCGGCGAGCAGTACTTC. Translated: CASSAPLGGGEQYF.

This clone was counted once. The chain combines TRBV7-9 with TRBJ2-7; D might be TRBD2 (7 bases). The V and J ends lost 8 bases and 1 base respectively, with 15 bases between them. Germline V gene data show CDR1 as SEHNR and CDR2 as FQNEAQ (reference sequence). CDR3 size: 14 residues. DNA for the CDR3: TGTGCCAGCGGGGGGCGGGGGCCTTCCTACGAGCAGTACTTC. Its protein product is CASGGRGPSYEQYF. Combining the CDR3 with reference TRBV7-9 and TRBJ2-7 gives the whole variable domain DTGVSQNPRHKITKRGQNVTFRCDPISEHNRLYWYRQTLGQGPEFLTYFQNEAQLEKSRLLSDRFSAERPKGSFSTLEIQRTEQGDSAMYLCASGGRGPSYEQYFGPGTRLTVT.

This clone was found a few times. The chain is built from TRBV19 and TRBJ2-5; 10 bases agree with TRBD2. V dropped 7 bases and J dropped 5; count of bases not matched to a gene: 10. This CDR3 is 15 amino acids long. CDR1 and CDR2 from the germline V gene are LNHDA and SQIVND (reference sequence). CDR3 sequence (DNA): TGTGCCAGTATGAGCAGCGGGGGGGCCCAGGAGACCCAGTACTTC. Protein product: CASMSSGGAQETQYF.

V and J are TRBV7-3 and TRBJ2-3; D possibly corresponds to TRBD1 (6 bases). The germline V and J ends were trimmed by 4 bases and 2 bases, with 13 bases remaining between them. CDR3 length: 15 residues. Germline CDR1 and CDR2: SGHTA and FQGTGA. CDR3: CASSSQGKFTDTQYF. Here the CDR3 DNA reads TGTGCCAGCAGCTCTCAGGGGAAGTTCACAGATACGCAGTATTTT. Together with reference TRBV7-3 and TRBJ2-3, the CDR3 gives the full variable domain: GAGVSQTPSNKVTEKGKYVELRCDPISGHTALYWYRQSLGQGPEFLIYFQGTGAADDSGLPNDRFFAVRPEGSVSTLKIQRTERGDSAVYLCASSSQGKFTDTQYFGPGTRLTVL.

This chain links TRBV13 with TRBJ2-7; the match to TRBD2 covers 7 bases. V shed 5 bases and J 6 bases; nucleotides not matched to a gene: 13. The CDR3 contains 15 residues. CDR1 is PRHDT and CDR2 is FYEKMQ in the germline V gene (reference sequence). CDR3 DNA: TGTGCCAGCAGCAATTCCGGGACTACCCCTAGCGAGCAGTACTTC. It codes for CASSNSGTTPSEQYF.

The chain carries TRBV6-1 and TRBJ2-2; no clear D gene. CDR3 length equals 14 residues. V lost 1 base to trimming and J lost 2 bases, with 5 bases between them. CDR1 and CDR2 from the germline V gene are MNHNS and SASEGT. The CDR3 loop reads CASSEGHNTGELFF. As DNA, the CDR3 is TGTGCCAGCAGTGAAGGACACAACACCGGGGAGCTGTTTTTT.

This chain links TRBV28 with TRBJ1-6; 10 nucleotides agree with TRBD1. CDR3 length: 16 amino acids. CDR1 and CDR2 (germline): MDHEN, SYDVKM. Trimming removed 7 bases from V and 7 bases from J; junction bases left unmatched: 10. The CDR3 nucleotides read TGTGCCAGCACCCCATCGGTGGGACAGGGGAATTCACCCCTCCACTTT. The encoded protein is CASTPSVGQGNSPLHF.

The chain employs TRBV25-1 and TRBJ1-4; 7 bases map to TRBD1. The CDR3 covers 15 residues. Germline values: CDR1 MGHDK, CDR2 SYGVNS. J gave up 4 bases and V 4 bases, and 6 bases lay outside the gene matches. The CDR3 region has the DNA TGTGCCAGCAGTGTACGGACAGGCGGTAATGAAAAACTGTTTTTT. This sequence encodes CASSVRTGGNEKLFF.

The chain combines TRBV7-3 with TRBJ2-3, with D perhaps TRBD2 (6 bases). V was cut by 5 bases and J by 4 bases, with 16 bases left in between. CDR3 size: 15 residues. From germline, CDR1 is SGHTA and CDR2 FQGTGA. The CDR3 DNA reads TGTGCCAGCAGCCCCGGGGCGGGGCCCCCAGATACGCAGTATTTT. Protein sequence: CASSPGAGPPDTQYF.

The CDR3 nucleotides read TGTGCCAGCAGCCAATGGGACAGACCGAACACTGAAGCTTTCTTT. Translation: CASSQWDRPNTEAFF. The chain is built from TRBV3-1 (or the pseudogene TRBV3-2) and TRBJ1-1, with 7 bases matching TRBD1. The ends lost 2 bases at V and 1 base at J; junction bases unmatched: 4. The CDR3 is made up of 15 amino acids. CDR1 is LGHDT, CDR2 YNNKEL, per germline (reference sequence).

The CDR3 nucleotides read TGTGCCTGGAGTATCGCCGGGGGAAACACCATATATTTT. Encoded protein: CAWSIAGGNTIYF. The rearrangement uses TRBV30 and TRBJ1-3; D not resolved. The CDR3 extends over 13 amino acids. Germline V gene data show CDR1 as GTSNPN and CDR2 as SVGIG (reference sequence). V was trimmed by 2 bases and J by 4 bases, leaving 9 bases between them.

The chain carries TRBV12-5 and TRBJ1-6, with TRBD1 as a possible D gene (6 bases). The CDR3 is made up of 14 amino acids. Trimming shortened V by 3 bases and J by 7 bases, and 10 bases separated the two germline ends. Germline CDR1 and CDR2: LGHNT and FRNRAP. The CDR3 DNA is TGTGCTAGTGGTTTTCAGGACAGAAATTCACCCCTCCACTTT. This gives the protein CASGFQDRNSPLHF. Based on the CDR3 plus reference TRBV12-5 and TRBJ1-6, the full variable domain is DARVTQTPRHKVTEMGQEVTMRCQPILGHNTVFWYRQTMMQGLELLAYFRNRAPLDDSGMPKDRFSAEMPDATLATLKIQPSEPRDSAVYFCASGFQDRNSPLHFGNGTRLTVT.

The CDR3 here is CAGHPTGDAYEQYF. CDR3 sequence (DNA): TGTGCCGGGCATCCTACAGGGGATGCCTACGAGCAGTACTTC. The genes are TRBV28 and TRBJ2-7; TRBD1 agrees at 7 bases. CDR1 MDHEN and CDR2 SYDVKM come from the germline V gene. V shed 11 bases, J shed 2 bases, and the junction held 12 bases outside the gene matches. The CDR3 has 14 amino acids.

This clone appeared a single time. The V and J genes are TRBV19 and TRBJ1-4; tentatively, D is TRBD1 (6 bases). There are 18 residues in the CDR3. Germline CDR1 reads LNHDA; CDR2 reads SQIVND (reference sequence). The V gene lost 2 bases and the J gene lost 11 bases, with 27 bases spanning the gap. The CDR3 spells CASSIRGSRESAWEKLFF. The CDR3 DNA reads TGTGCCAGTAGTATAAGGGGGTCAAGGGAATCGGCGTGGGAGAAACTGTTTTTT.

The V and J genes are TRBV10-3 and TRBJ1-4, with a possible D match to TRBD1 (5 bases). The length of the CDR3 is 14 residues. V was pared by 2 bases and J by 4 bases, with 8 bases between. The germline gives CDR1 ENHRY, CDR2 SYGVKD. The CDR3 region is CAISEGALNEKLFF. CDR3 coding DNA: TGTGCCATCAGTGAGGGGGCGCTTAATGAAAAACTGTTTTTT.

The chain employs TRBV28 and TRBJ2-1, with 10 bases aligning to TRBD2. Germline lookup yields CDR1 MDHEN and CDR2 SYDVKM. The ends lost 3 bases at V and 2 bases at J; junction bases unmatched: 10. The CDR3 sequence is 18 residues long. CDR3 nucleotides: TGTGCCAGCAGTTTGGCGGTCTCTAGCGGGGGTGCCTACAATGAGCAGTTCTTC. Translated, it gives CASSLAVSSGGAYNEQFF. The full variable domain, with the rest looked up from reference TRBV28 and TRBJ2-1, is DVKVTQSSRYLVKRTGEKVFLECVQDMDHENMFWYRQDPGLGLRLIYFSYDVKMKEKGDIPEGYSVSREKKERFSLILESASTNQTSMYLCASSLAVSSGGAYNEQFFGPGTRLTVL.

The rearrangement links TRBV24-1 to TRBJ1-2; maybe TRBD1 (5 bases). Germline V gene data show CDR1 as KGHDR and CDR2 as SFDVKD. Trimming pared 0 bases from V and 0 bases from J, leaving 10 bases between. This CDR3 region has 16 residues. CDR3 sequence: CATSDLRGGTNYGYTF. The CDR3 bases are TGTGCCACCAGTGATTTGCGCGGGGGGACTAACTATGGCTACACCTTC.

The rearrangement links TRBV24-1 to TRBJ2-2; weak D call: TRBD1 (5 bases). This CDR3 contains 15 residues. Germline V CDR1 and CDR2: KGHDR, SFDVKD. V gave up 5 bases and J gave up 4 bases, with 13 bases separating them. The CDR3, as DNA: TGTGCCACCAGTGGTCCAGGGTTGGGCACCGGGGAGCTGTTTTTT. As protein: CATSGPGLGTGELFF.

The rearrangement uses TRBV2 and TRBJ1-3; possible D gene TRBD1, 5 bases. Germline V gives CDR1 SNHLY, CDR2 FYNNEI. Trimming shortened V by 8 bases and J by 1 base, and 18 bases separated the two germline ends. This CDR3 contains 16 residues. The CDR3 sequence: CASSSRGGNSGNTIYF. The CDR3 bases are TGTGCCAGCTCAAGCCGTGGGGGGAATTCTGGAAACACCATATATTTT.

This clone was detected a few times. The rearrangement joins TRBV2 to TRBJ2-3, with D tentatively TRBD2 (6 bases). In germline, CDR1 is SNHLY, CDR2 FYNNEI. CDR3 length: 14 residues. The CDR3 region is CATSGGSLTDTQYF. CDR3 in DNA: TGTGCTACTTCAGGAGGGTCCCTCACAGATACGCAGTATTTT. Drawing the rest from reference TRBV2 and TRBJ2-3, the complete variable domain is EPEVTQTPSHQVTQMGQEVILRCVPISNHLYFYWYRQILGQKVEFLVSFYNNEISEKSEIFDDQFSVERPDGSNFTLKIRSTKLEDSAMYFCATSGGSLTDTQYFGPGTRLTVL.